This T cell receptor beta chain was obtained from a study of siplizumab effects on memory and regulatory T cells. Regarding the study as a whole: Naive or memory phenotype was unassignable for roughly 80-96% of proliferating CD4+ or CD8+ clones. Mappable alloreactive CD4+ clones came from Treg cells about 65% of the time on average with siplizumab, against 25% to 30% in controls.

As regards this clone: Its antigen is currently unknown.

Assay: immunoSEQ multiplex PCR; the TCRdb copy retains only in-frame clones and omits some. This table holds approximately 91,000 clones, 95% found once. Germline V CDR1 and CDR2: SGHVS, FQNEAQ. V was trimmed by 4 bases and J by 8 bases, leaving 18 bases between them. The CDR3 spans 15 residues. The sample comprised CD8+ T cells sorted from blood. The chain couples TRBV7-8 to TRBJ2-1, with D maybe TRBD2 (7 bases). The TCR comes from a human donor in good health. The CDR3 DNA reads as TGTGCCAGCAGCTACACGGGGGGCGCGGTGGATGAGCAGTTCTTC. Translation gives CASSYTGGAVDEQFF.